This TCR beta chain was documented in a study of T cells in Graves' hyperthyroidism and ophthalmopathy. Study-level background: Peripheral blood was secured at the point of initial diagnosis, before any treatment.

Study results and caveats: Expanded thyroid clonotypes (above 0.001) were mostly also found in blood. Prediction of ophthalmopathy progression came a median approximately 7 months pre-onset.

Among the patients, aged 18 to 65, hyperthyroidism was newly diagnosed and had lasted under 2 months. There are a few counts of this clonotype. As yet, its antigen is unknown. The source material, RNA transcripts, was used to amplify TCR beta CDR3 regions. The HTBI set primed first-round TCR CDR3 RT-PCR. Via MiXCR, TCRdb re-called the multiplex PCR reads, giving one row per CDR3 protein. The sample has about 720,000 distinct CDR3 sequences, approximately 19% seen once. This CDR3 has 15 residues. V was trimmed by 3 bases and J by 7 bases, leaving 16 bases between them. Germline V lookup: CDR1 LNHNV, CDR2 YYDKDF (reference sequence).

The receptor's source is a woman between 50 and 59 years old with Graves' hyperthyroidism that later progressed to Graves' ophthalmopathy. Sequenced sample: blood. The chain combines TRBV15 with TRBJ1-5; D unresolved. Here the CDR3 DNA reads TGTGCCACCAGCAGGAGAGGGAGTTCAATCCAGCCCCAGCATTTT. Amino acid sequence: CATSRRGSSIQPQHF.